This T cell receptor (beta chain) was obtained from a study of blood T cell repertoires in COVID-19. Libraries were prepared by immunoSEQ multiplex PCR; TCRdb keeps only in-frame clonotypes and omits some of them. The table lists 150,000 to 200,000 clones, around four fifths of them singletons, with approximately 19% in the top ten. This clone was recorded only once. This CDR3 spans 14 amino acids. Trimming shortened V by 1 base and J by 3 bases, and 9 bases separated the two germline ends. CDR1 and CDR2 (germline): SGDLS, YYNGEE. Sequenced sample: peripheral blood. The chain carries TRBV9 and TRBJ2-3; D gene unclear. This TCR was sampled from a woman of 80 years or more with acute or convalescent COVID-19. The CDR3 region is CASSVTTTTDTQYF. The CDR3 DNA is TGTGCCAGCAGCGTAACAACCACAACAGATACGCAGTATTTT.